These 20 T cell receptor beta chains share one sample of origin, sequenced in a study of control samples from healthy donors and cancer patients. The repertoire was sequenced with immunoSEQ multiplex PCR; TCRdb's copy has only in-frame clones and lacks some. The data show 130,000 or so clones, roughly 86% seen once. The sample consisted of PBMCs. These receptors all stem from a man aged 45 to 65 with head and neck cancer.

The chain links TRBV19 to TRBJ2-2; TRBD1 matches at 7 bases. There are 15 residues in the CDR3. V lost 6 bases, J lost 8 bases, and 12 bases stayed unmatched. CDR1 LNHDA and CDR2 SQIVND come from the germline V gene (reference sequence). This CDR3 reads CASSLSGTVKGELFF. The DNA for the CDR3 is TGTGCCAGTAGCCTCTCCGGGACAGTTAAGGGGGAGCTGTTTTTT.

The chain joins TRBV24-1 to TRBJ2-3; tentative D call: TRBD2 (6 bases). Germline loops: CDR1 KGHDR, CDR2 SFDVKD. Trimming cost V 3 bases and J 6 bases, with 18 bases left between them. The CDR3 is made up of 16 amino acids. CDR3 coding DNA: TGTGCCACCAGTGATACGGGGACTCGCGGGACCGATACGCAGTATTTT. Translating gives CATSDTGTRGTDTQYF.

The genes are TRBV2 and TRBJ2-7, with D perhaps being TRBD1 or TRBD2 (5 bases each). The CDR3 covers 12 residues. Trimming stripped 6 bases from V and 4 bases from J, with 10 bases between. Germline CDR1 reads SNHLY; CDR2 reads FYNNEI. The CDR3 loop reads CASRGTRYEQYF. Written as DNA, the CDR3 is TGTGCCAGCAGGGGGACCCGTTACGAGCAGTACTTC.

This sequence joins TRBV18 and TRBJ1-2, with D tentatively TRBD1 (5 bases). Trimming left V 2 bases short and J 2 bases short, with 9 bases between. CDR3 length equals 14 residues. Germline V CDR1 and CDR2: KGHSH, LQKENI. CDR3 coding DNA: TGTGCCAGCTCACCAGGGGACCGAAACTATGGCTACACCTTC. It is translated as CASSPGDRNYGYTF.

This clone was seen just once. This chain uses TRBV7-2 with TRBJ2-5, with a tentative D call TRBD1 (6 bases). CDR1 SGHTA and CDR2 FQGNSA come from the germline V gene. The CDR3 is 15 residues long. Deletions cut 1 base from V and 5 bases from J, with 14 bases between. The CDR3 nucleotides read TGTGCCAGCAGCTTAGTCGGGACACTCGGGGAGACCCAGTACTTC. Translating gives CASSLVGTLGETQYF.

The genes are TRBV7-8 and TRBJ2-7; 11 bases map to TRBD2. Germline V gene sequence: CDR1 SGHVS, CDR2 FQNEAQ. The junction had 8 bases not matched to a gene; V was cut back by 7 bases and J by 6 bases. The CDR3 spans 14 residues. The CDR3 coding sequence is TGTGCCAGCATCAGACTAGCGGGGACTAGCGAGCAGTACTTC. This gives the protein CASIRLAGTSEQYF.

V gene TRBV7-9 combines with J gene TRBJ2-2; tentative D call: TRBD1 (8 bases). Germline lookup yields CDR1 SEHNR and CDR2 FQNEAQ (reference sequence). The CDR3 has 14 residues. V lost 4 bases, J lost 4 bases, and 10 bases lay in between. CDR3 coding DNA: TGTGCCAGCAGCTACAGGGGGGGCACCGGGGAGCTGTTTTTT. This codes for CASSYRGGTGELFF.

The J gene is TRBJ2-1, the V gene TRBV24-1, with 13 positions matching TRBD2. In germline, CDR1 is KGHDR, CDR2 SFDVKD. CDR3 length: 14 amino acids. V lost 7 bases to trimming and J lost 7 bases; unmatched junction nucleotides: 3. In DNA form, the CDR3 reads TGTGCCACCAGCACTAGCGGGGGGGCAAATGAGCAGTTCTTC. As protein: CATSTSGGANEQFF.

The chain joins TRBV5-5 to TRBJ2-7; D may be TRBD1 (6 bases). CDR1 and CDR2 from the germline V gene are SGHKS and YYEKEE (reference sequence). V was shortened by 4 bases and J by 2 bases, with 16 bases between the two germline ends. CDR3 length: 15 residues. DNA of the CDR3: TGTGCCAGCAGCCTCGAGGGGACAAGACCCTACGAGCAGTACTTC. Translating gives CASSLEGTRPYEQYF.

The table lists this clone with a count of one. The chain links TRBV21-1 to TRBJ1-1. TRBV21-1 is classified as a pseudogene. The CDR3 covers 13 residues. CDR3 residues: CATPPGANTEAFF. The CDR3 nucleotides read TGTGCCACCCCCCCGGGGGCGAACACTGAAGCTTTCTTT.

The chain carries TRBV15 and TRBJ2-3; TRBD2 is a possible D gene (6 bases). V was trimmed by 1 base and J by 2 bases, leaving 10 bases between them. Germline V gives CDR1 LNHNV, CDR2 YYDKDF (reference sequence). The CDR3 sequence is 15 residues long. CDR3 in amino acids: CATSRGGGITDTQYF. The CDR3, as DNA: TGTGCCACCAGCAGAGGAGGAGGGATCACAGATACGCAGTATTTT.

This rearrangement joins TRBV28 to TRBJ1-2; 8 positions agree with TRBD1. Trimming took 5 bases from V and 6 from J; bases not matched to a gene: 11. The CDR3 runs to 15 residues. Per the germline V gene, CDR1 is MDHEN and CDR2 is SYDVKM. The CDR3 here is CASSPPQGAYNGYTF. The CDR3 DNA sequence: TGTGCCAGCAGTCCACCGCAGGGGGCCTATAATGGCTACACCTTC.

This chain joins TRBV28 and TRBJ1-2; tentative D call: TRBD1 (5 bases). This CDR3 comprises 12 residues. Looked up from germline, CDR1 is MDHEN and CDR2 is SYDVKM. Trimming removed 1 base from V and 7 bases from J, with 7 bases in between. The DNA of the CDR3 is TGTGCCAGCAGTTTATTAGACAGTGGCTACACCTTC. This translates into CASSLLDSGYTF.

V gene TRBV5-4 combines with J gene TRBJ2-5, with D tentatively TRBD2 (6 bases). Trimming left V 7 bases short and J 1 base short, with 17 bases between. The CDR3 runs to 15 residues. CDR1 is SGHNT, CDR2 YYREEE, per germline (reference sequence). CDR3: CASRGQRASQETQYF. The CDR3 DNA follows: TGTGCCAGCCGAGGCCAGCGGGCATCCCAAGAGACCCAGTACTTC.

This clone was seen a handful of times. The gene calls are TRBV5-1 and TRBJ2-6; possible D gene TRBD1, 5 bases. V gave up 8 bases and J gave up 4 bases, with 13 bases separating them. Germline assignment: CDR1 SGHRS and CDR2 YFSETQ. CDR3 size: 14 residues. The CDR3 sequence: CASQDGAGANVLTF. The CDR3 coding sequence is TGCGCCAGTCAAGATGGGGCCGGGGCCAACGTCCTGACTTTC.

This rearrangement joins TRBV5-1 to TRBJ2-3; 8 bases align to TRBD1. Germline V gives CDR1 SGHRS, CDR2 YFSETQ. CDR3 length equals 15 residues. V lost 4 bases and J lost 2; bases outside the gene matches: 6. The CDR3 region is CASSAGQDYTDTQYF. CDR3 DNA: TGCGCCAGCAGCGCGGGACAGGATTACACAGATACGCAGTATTTT.

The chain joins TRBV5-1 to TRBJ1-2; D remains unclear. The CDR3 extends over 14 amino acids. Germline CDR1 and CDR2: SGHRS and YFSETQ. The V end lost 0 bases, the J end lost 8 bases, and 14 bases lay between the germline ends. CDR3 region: CASSLESAKRGYTF. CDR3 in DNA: TGCGCCAGCAGCTTGGAGTCGGCGAAACGGGGCTACACCTTC.

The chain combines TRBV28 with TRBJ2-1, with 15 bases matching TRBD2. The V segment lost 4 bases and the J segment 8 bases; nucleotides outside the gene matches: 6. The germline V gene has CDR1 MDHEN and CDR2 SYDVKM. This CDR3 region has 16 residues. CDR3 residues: CASSSGTSGRWDEQFF. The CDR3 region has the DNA TGTGCCAGCAGTTCCGGGACTAGCGGGAGGTGGGATGAGCAGTTCTTC. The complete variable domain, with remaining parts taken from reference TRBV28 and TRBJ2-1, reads DVKVTQSSRYLVKRTGEKVFLECVQDMDHENMFWYRQDPGLGLRLIYFSYDVKMKEKGDIPEGYSVSREKKERFSLILESASTNQTSMYLCASSSGTSGRWDEQFFGPGTRLTVL.

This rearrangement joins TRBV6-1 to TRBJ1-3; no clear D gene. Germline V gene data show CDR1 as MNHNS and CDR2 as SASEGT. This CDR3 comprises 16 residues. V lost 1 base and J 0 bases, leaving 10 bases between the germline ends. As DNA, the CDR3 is TGTGCCAGCAGTGAAGGGAGGTTATACTCTGGAAACACCATATATTTT. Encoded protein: CASSEGRLYSGNTIYF.

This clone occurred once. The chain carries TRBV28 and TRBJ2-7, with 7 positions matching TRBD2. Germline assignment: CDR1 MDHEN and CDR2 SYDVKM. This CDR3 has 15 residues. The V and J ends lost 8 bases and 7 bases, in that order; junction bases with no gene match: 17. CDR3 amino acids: CASFSTAGSRGEQYF. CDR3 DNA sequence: TGTGCCAGCTTCAGTACAGCGGGAAGCCGCGGGGAGCAGTACTTC.